One sample yielded the 3 T cell receptor beta chains listed below, sequenced in a study of monozygotic twins with inflammatory bowel disease. From the 5' RACE reads, TCRdb lists one entry per CDR3 protein and no DNA. The sample has about 380,000 distinct CDR3 sequences. Sequencing was done on a sample of blood. Receptors originate from a human donor with ulcerative colitis or Crohn's disease, or a healthy co-twin of an affected twin (not recorded which).

V gene TRBV3-1 combines with J gene TRBJ2-1. From germline, CDR1 is LGHDT and CDR2 YNNKEL (reference sequence). The CDR3 sequence is 12 residues long. The CDR3: CASSRGEAGQFF.

The chain joins TRBV7-3 to TRBJ2-1; without DNA, the TCRdb call of TRBD2 cannot be checked. Germline values: CDR1 SGHTA, CDR2 FQGTGA. This CDR3 has 16 amino acids. CDR3: CASSSRLAGGYNEQFF.

The chain uses TRBV20-1 and TRBJ2-3; TCRdb indicates TRBD2, and absent DNA this call remains unverified. CDR3 size: 16 residues. CDR1 is DFQATT, CDR2 SNEGSKA, per germline (reference sequence). CDR3 amino acids: CSARPLLTSSSDTQYF.